Listed below are T cell receptor beta chains from one sample, sequenced in a study of human T cells and chemical hapten exposure. TCRdb independently ran MiXCR on the RACE reads; one entry per CDR3 protein. The sample contains 150,000 to 200,000 distinct CDR3 sequences, 25% to 35% of which appear only once. The sequencing here drew on whole blood, taken in connection with sensitization to the hapten diphenylcyclopropenone (DPC). Receptors originate from a woman in her late teens or twenties with alopecia areata. Some clones in this sample may be carry-over from other donors' samples. CDR3s include the opening cysteine and the closing phenylalanine or tryptophan. Fields, in order: CDR3 DNA, CDR3 protein, J gene, V gene, clone size, D gene. The D gene is left open where the match is weak. Some rows mark clone size as missing; the rest say once, few, many or name a class of expanded clone.

TGTGCCAGCAGCTTAAGGCGGGGGGGCACAGATACGCAGTATTTT,CASSLRRGGTDTQYF,TRBJ2-3,TRBV7-2,few,TRBD2
TGTGCCAGCAGTGAGACCACGAGGAACATTCAGTACTTC,CASSETTRNIQYF,TRBJ2-4,TRBV6-1,-,-
TGTGCCAGCAGCCGGGTTTCGGATGAAAAACTGTTTTTT,CASSRVSDEKLFF,TRBJ1-4,TRBV4-2,-,-
TGTGCCAGCAGTCGCAACCGGGACAGGTCGTTCTTC,CASSRNRDRSFF,TRBJ2-1,TRBV11-2,few,TRBD1
TGTGCCAGCAGTGAACGGCGGGCGACTACCACCGGGGAGCTGTTTTTT,CASSERRATTTGELFF,TRBJ2-2,TRBV2,-,-
TGTGCCAGCAGCGGAGAAACAATCCTAAACACTGAAGCTTTCTTT,CASSGETILNTEAFF,TRBJ1-1,TRBV9,-,-
TGTGCCAGCAGTTACTCAACCTCCTACGAGCAGTACTTC,CASSYSTSYEQYF,TRBJ2-7,TRBV27,few,-
TGTGCCAGCGATCGGGGGCGAGGCACCGGGGAGCTGTTTTTT,CASDRGRGTGELFF,TRBJ2-2,TRBV2,few,-
TGTGCCACGAGTGAGACAGGGCCCACCGGGGAGCTGTTTTTT,CATSETGPTGELFF,TRBJ2-2,TRBV24-1,few,TRBD1
TGCAGCGTTGAAAACGGAGGGGGCGAGCAGTACTTC,CSVENGGGEQYF,TRBJ2-7,TRBV29-1,-,-
TGCAGCGTTGGACATGGCAATCAGCCCCAGCATTTT,CSVGHGNQPQHF,TRBJ1-5,TRBV29-1,few,-
TGTGCCAGCTCACCAGGGTTTTGGCAGCCCCAGCATTTT,CASSPGFWQPQHF,TRBJ1-5,TRBV18,-,-
TGTGCCAGCAGTACCCAGGGGGCGACTTACCAGTCTACGCTCTCTGGGGCCAACGTCCTGACTTTC,CASSTQGATYQSTLSGANVLTF,TRBJ2-6,TRBV6-6,-,TRBD1
TGTGCCAGCAGTTACTCGACTCCAAACACTGAAGCTTTCTTT,CASSYSTPNTEAFF,TRBJ1-1,TRBV6-5,few,-
TGCGCCAGCAGCATATTACAGGGGGCCAAAAACATTCAGTACTTC,CASSILQGAKNIQYF,TRBJ2-4,TRBV5-1,few,TRBD1
TGTGCCAGCAGCTTAGGAATGACAGCGCAGCCCCAGCATTTT,CASSLGMTAQPQHF,TRBJ1-5,TRBV7-2,few,-
TGCACCAGCAGCCAAGATAGGCTAGCGAAAGCCCAAGAGACCCAGTACTTC,CTSSQDRLAKAQETQYF,TRBJ2-5,TRBV1,-,-
TGTGCCAGCAGTTTAGGCCGCGGGCCGGGCACCGGGGAGCTGTTTTTT,CASSLGRGPGTGELFF,TRBJ2-2,TRBV6-2/TRBV6-3,-,-
TGTGCCACCCGACCAAGCGGGAGGACAGATACGCAGTATTTT,CATRPSGRTDTQYF,TRBJ2-3,TRBV10-3,many,TRBD2
TGTGCCAGCAGCCTACGGACGGGAACAACTAATGAAAAACTGTTTTTT,CASSLRTGTTNEKLFF,TRBJ1-4,TRBV7-6,-,-
TGCAGTGCTGGACGGGGCGTGGGAGCGAACACCGGGGAGCTGTTTTTT,CSAGRGVGANTGELFF,TRBJ2-2,TRBV20-1,few,-
TGCGCCAGCAGCTTGGACAGCAGCTCCTATAATTCACCCCTCCACTTT,CASSLDSSSYNSPLHF,TRBJ1-6,TRBV5-1,-,-
TGTGCCAGCAGCTTAGACGGCTGGGCAGAGCATAAGTTCTTC,CASSLDGWAEHKFF,TRBJ2-1,TRBV11-2,-,-
TGTGCCACCAGTGATTCCGGGACAGGGGGAAACACCATATATTTT,CATSDSGTGGNTIYF,TRBJ1-3,TRBV24-1,once,TRBD1
TGTGCCAGCACCCAGACCTTCCATACGCAGTATTTT,CASTQTFHTQYF,TRBJ2-3,TRBV6-2/TRBV6-3,-,-
TGTGCCAGCAGTTACGCGGGACGGAGAGGAGAAAAACTGTTTTTT,CASSYAGRRGEKLFF,TRBJ1-4,TRBV6-6,few,-
TGCAGTGCTACACCGACTAGCGGGTTCGACAATGAGCAGTTCTTC,CSATPTSGFDNEQFF,TRBJ2-1,TRBV20-1,many,TRBD2
TGCAGCGTTGGCAGCGTGAACTCTGGGGCCAACGTCCTGACTTTC,CSVGSVNSGANVLTF,TRBJ2-6,TRBV29-1,-,-
TGTGCCAGCATTGGTCCCGCGGGAGATACGCAGTATTTT,CASIGPAGDTQYF,TRBJ2-3,TRBV2,many,-
TGCGCCAGCAGCCAAGCCAGGGCCACTGAAGCTTTCTTT,CASSQARATEAFF,TRBJ1-1,TRBV4-3,many,-
TGCAGCGTTGAAGGGAGAGGGCAGGCCCTCCTGGGGACCCAGTACTTC,CSVEGRGQALLGTQYF,TRBJ2-5,TRBV29-1,once,-
TGTGCCAGCCGCCCCGGTGGGGAAGATACGCAGTATTTT,CASRPGGEDTQYF,TRBJ2-3,TRBV6-5,-,-
TGCGCCAGCAGCCAAGACGGACAGAGCTCCTACAATGAGCAGTTCTTC,CASSQDGQSSYNEQFF,TRBJ2-1,TRBV4-3,few,-
TGTGCCAGCAGTTTAGGCAATAACTATGGCTACACCTTC,CASSLGNNYGYTF,TRBJ1-2,TRBV12-3/TRBV12-4,-,-
TGTGCCAGCAGCGAAGACGGGGGGCGCGAGGAGACCCAGTACTTC,CASSEDGGREETQYF,TRBJ2-5,TRBV9,-,-
TGTGCCAGCAGCGGGCGGGGCTTTGGGAGTGCAACTAATGAAAAACTGTTTTTT,CASSGRGFGSATNEKLFF,TRBJ1-4,TRBV7-9,few,-
TGCAGTGCTCCCCGACAGGGGTGGGGCGGGGAGCTGTTTTTT,CSAPRQGWGGELFF,TRBJ2-2,TRBV20-1,many,TRBD1
TGCAGCGTTGGCAAACATGGCACCGGGGAGCTGTTTTTT,CSVGKHGTGELFF,TRBJ2-2,TRBV29-1,many,-
TGCAGCGTTGAACAGGGGGCCAGTACTGAAGCTTTCTTT,CSVEQGASTEAFF,TRBJ1-1,TRBV29-1,-,TRBD1
TGCAGCATTACCAAACCGGGACAGGGATTGGATACGCAGTATTTT,CSITKPGQGLDTQYF,TRBJ2-3,TRBV29-1,once,TRBD1
TGTGCCAGCAGCTTAGTCAGAAACACCATATATTTT,CASSLVRNTIYF,TRBJ1-3,TRBV7-2,-,-
TGTGCCAGCAGCCTCGGACAACGAGGGGGGGAGCTGTTTTTT,CASSLGQRGGELFF,TRBJ2-2,TRBV7-3,-,-
TGTGCCAGCACCTTACTAGCGTCTAGCTCCTACAATGAGCAGTTCTTC,CASTLLASSSYNEQFF,TRBJ2-1,TRBV7-2,-,TRBD2
TGCAGTGCTCCTTTGATCACGCAGTATTTT,CSAPLITQYF,TRBJ2-3,TRBV20-1,-,-
TGCGCCAGCAATCCAGGGAGCTCTGGAAACACCATATATTTT,CASNPGSSGNTIYF,TRBJ1-3,TRBV5-1,few,-
TGTGCCATCAGTGGGTCGGGGACCCTCAATCAGCCCCAGCATTTT,CAISGSGTLNQPQHF,TRBJ1-5,TRBV10-3,few,-
TGCGCCAGCAGCCAAGATCGAGCGGGAAACAATGAGCAGTTCTTC,CASSQDRAGNNEQFF,TRBJ2-1,TRBV4-3,few,TRBD2
TGCAGCGCCAACCAAGACTTTGGCGGGAGGGCATCAGATACGCAGTATTTT,CSANQDFGGRASDTQYF,TRBJ2-3,TRBV29-1,-,TRBD2
TGCAGCGTTGCACCCCTTAGCGGGGGGCTTAGCACAGATACGCAGTATTTT,CSVAPLSGGLSTDTQYF,TRBJ2-3,TRBV29-1,many,TRBD2
TGTGCCACCAGCAGACGAAGTGTGCACGCTGAGCAGTTCTTC,CATSRRSVHAEQFF,TRBJ2-1,TRBV15,-,-
TGTGCCAGCAGTTACCGGGGACAGCCGACCGTGGAGCTGTTTTTT,CASSYRGQPTVELFF,TRBJ2-2,TRBV6-2/TRBV6-3,few,TRBD1
TGTGCCAGCACTTGGCGGGCCACCGGGGAGCTGTTTTTT,CASTWRATGELFF,TRBJ2-2,TRBV6-5,few,-
TGTGCCAGCTCACCACTAACGGGTTCCACTGAAGCTTTCTTT,CASSPLTGSTEAFF,TRBJ1-1,TRBV18,-,-
TGTGCCAGCAGTTCTAGGAGGGAGACAGGGCAACCTGAAGCTTTCTTT,CASSSRRETGQPEAFF,TRBJ1-1,TRBV7-2,-,TRBD1
TGCGCCAGCAGCTTGGCCGGAAGGGGATCTGGAAACACCATATATTTT,CASSLAGRGSGNTIYF,TRBJ1-3,TRBV5-1,-,-
TGCGCCAGCAGCTTGGAGGCAGGTACCTACGAGCAGTACTTC,CASSLEAGTYEQYF,TRBJ2-7,TRBV5-1,-,-
TGCGCCAGCAGCTTGAACTGGGGGGGCCGGGCAGATACGCAGTATTTT,CASSLNWGGRADTQYF,TRBJ2-3,TRBV5-1,-,-
TGCGCCAGCAGCCAAACAGGGGGCTGGGGTCAGCCCCAGCATTTT,CASSQTGGWGQPQHF,TRBJ1-5,TRBV4-1,-,TRBD1